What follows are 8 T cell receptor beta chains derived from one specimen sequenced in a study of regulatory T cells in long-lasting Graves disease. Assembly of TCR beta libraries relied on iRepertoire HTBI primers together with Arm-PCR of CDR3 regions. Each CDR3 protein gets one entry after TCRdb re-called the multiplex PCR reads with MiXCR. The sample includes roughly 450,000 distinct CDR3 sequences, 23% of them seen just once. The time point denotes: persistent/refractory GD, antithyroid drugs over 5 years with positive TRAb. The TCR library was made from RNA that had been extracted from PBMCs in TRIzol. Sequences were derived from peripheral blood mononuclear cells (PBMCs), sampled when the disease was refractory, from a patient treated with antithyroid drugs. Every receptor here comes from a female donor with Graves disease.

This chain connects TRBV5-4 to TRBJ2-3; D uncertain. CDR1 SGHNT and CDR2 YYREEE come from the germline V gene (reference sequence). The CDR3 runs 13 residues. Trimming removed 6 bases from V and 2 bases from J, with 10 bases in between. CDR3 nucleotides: TGTGCCAGCACCCAAGAGGTCACAGATACGCAGTATTTT. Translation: CASTQEVTDTQYF. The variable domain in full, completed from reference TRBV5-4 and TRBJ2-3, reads ETGVTQSPTHLIKTRGQQVTLRCSSQSGHNTVSWYQQALGQGPQFIFQYYREEENGRGNFPPRFSGLQFPNYSSELNVNALELDDSALYLCASTQEVTDTQYFGPGTRLTVL.

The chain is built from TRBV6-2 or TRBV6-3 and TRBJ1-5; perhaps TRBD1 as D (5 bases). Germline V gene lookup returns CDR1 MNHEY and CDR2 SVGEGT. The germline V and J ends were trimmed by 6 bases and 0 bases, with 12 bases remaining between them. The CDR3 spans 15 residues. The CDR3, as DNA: TGTGCCAGCAGCCAGTCGACAGCTAGCAATCAGCCCCAGCATTTT. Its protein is CASSQSTASNQPQHF.

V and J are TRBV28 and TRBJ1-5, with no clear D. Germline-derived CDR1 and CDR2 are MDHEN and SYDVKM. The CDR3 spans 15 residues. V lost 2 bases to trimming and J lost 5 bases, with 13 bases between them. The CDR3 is CASSLSQQTYQPQHF. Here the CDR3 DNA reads TGTGCCAGCAGTTTAAGCCAGCAGACTTATCAGCCCCAGCATTTT.

CDR3 in DNA: TGTGCCACCAGTGATTTAAGGGGACTAGCGGGAGGGAGGGAGACCCAGTACTTC. Translating gives CATSDLRGLAGGRETQYF. V and J are TRBV24-1 and TRBJ2-5; 16 positions match TRBD2. V dropped 1 base and J dropped 5; count of bases not matched to a gene: 6. The CDR3 length is 18 residues. Germline lookup yields CDR1 KGHDR and CDR2 SFDVKD.

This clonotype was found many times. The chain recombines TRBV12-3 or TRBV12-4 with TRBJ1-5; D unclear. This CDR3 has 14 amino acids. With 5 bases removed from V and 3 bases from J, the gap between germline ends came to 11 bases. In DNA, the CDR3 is TGTGCCAGCAGTGCTGGACTGACCAATCAGCCCCAGCATTTT. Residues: CASSAGLTNQPQHF.

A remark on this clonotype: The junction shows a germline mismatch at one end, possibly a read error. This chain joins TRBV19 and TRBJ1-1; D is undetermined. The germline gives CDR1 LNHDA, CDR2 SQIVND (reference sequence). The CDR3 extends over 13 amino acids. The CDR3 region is CASSIDRRSEASF. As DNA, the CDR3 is TGTGCCAGTAGTATTGACCGCCGGTCTGAAGCTTCCTTT. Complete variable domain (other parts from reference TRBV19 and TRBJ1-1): DGGITQSPKYLFRKEGQNVTLSCEQNLNHDAMYWYRQDPGQGLRLIYYSQIVNDFQKGDIAEGYSVSREKKESFPLTVTSAQKNPTAFYLCASSIDRRSEASFGQGTRLTVV.

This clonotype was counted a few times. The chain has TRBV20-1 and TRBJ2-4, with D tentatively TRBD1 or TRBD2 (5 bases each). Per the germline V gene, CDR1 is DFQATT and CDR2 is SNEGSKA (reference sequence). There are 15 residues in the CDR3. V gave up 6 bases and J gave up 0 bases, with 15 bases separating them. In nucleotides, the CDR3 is TGCAGTGCCATAGAGGGGTGGGGAGCCAAAAACATTCAGTACTTC. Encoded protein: CSAIEGWGAKNIQYF.

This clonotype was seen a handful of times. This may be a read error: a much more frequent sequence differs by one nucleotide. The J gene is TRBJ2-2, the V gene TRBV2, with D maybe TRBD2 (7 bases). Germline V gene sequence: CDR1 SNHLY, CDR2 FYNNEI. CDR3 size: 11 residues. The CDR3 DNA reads TGTGCCAGCAGAGGGGGGAGGGAGCCGTTTTTT. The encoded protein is CASRGGREPFF.